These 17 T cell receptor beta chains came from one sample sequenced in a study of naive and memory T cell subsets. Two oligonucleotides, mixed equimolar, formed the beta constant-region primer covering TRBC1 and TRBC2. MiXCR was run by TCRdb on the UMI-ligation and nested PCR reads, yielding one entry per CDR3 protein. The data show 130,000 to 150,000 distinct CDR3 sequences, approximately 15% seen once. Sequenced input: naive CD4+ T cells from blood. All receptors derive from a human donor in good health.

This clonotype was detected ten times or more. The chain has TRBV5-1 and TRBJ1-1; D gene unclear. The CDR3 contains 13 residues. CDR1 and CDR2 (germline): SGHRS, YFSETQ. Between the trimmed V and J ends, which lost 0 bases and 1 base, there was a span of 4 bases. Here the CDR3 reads CASSLAENTEAFF. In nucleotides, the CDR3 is TGCGCCAGCAGCTTGGCCGAGAACACTGAAGCTTTCTTT. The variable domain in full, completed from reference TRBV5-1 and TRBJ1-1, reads KAGVTQTPRYLIKTRGQQVTLSCSPISGHRSVSWYQQTPGQGLQFLFEYFSETQRNKGNFPGRFSGRQFSNSRSEMNVSTLELGDSALYLCASSLAENTEAFFGQGTRLTVV.

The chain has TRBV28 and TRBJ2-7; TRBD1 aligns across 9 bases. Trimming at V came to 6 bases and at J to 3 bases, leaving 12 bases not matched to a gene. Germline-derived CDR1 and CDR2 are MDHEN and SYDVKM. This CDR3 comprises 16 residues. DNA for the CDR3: TGTGCCAGCAGGTTCGACAGGGGGAGTTCAAGCTACGAGCAGTACTTC. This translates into CASRFDRGSSSYEQYF. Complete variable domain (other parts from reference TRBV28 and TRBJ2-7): DVKVTQSSRYLVKRTGEKVFLECVQDMDHENMFWYRQDPGLGLRLIYFSYDVKMKEKGDIPEGYSVSREKKERFSLILESASTNQTSMYLCASRFDRGSSSYEQYFGPGTRLTVT.

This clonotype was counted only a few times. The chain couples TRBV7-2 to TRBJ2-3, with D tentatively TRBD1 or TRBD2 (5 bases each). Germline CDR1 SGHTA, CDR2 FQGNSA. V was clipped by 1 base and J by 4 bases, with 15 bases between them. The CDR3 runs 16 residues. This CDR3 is CASSLGGAAFADTQYF. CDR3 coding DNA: TGTGCCAGCAGCTTAGGAGGGGCTGCTTTCGCAGATACGCAGTATTTT.

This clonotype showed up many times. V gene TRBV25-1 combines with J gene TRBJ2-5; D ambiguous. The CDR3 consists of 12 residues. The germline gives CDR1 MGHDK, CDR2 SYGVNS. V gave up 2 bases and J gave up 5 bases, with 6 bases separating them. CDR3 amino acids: CASSEVLETQYF. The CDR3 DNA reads TGTGCCAGCAGTGAAGTTCTTGAGACCCAGTACTTC.

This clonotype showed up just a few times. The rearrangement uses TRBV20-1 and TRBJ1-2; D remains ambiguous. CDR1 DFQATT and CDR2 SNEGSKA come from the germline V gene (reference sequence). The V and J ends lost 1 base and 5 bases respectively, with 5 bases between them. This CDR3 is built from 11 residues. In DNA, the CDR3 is TGCAGTGCTAGAGTAGGGTATGGCTACACCTTC. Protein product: CSARVGYGYTF.

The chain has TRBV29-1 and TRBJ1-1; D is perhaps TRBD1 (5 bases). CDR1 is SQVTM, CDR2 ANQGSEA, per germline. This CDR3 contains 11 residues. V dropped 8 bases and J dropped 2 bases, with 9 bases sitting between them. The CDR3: CSHDSNTEAFF. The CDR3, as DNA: TGCAGCCACGACAGTAACACTGAAGCTTTCTTT.

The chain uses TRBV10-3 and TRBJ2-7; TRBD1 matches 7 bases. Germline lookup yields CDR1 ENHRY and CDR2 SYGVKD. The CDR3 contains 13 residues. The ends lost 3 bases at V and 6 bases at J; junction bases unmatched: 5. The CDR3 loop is CAISEQGIGEQYF. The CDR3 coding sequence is TGTGCCATCAGTGAACAGGGGATAGGCGAGCAGTACTTC.

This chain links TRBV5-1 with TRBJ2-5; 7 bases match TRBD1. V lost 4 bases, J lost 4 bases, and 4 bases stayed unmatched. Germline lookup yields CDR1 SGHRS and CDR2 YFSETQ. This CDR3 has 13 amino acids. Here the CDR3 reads CASSVSGGETQYF. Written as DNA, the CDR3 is TGCGCCAGCAGCGTCTCAGGGGGAGAGACCCAGTACTTC.

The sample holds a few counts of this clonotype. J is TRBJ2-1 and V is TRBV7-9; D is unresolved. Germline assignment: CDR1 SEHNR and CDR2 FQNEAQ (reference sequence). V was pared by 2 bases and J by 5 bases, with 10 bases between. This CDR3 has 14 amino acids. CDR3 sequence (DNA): TGTGCCAGCAGCTTATCCCGTCAGCACAATGAGCAGTTCTTC. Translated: CASSLSRQHNEQFF.

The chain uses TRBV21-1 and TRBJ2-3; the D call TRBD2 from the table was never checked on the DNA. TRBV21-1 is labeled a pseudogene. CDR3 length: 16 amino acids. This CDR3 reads CASSKYQRELEDTQYF. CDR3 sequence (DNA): TGTGCCAGCAGCAAGTACCAGCGGGAGTTGGAAGATACGCAGTATTTT.

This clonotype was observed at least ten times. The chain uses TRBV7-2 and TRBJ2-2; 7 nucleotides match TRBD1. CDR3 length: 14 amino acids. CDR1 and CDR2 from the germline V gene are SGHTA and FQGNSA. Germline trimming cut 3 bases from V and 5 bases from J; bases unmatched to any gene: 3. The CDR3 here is CASSFRGSTGELFF. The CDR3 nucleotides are TGTGCCAGCAGCTTCAGGGGGTCTACCGGGGAGCTGTTTTTT.

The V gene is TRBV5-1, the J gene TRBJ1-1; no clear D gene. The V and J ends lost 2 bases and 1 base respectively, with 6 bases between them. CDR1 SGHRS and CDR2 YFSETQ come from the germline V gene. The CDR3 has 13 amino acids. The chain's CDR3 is CASSFQENTEAFF. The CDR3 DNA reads TGCGCCAGCAGCTTCCAGGAGAACACTGAAGCTTTCTTT.

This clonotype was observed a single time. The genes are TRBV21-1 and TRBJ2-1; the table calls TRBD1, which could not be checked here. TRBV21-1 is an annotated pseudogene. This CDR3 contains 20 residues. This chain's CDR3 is CASSEGQGMGGYQSYNEQFF. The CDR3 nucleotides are TGTGCCAGCAGTGAAGGACAGGGGATGGGGGGCTATCAGTCCTACAATGAGCAGTTCTTC.

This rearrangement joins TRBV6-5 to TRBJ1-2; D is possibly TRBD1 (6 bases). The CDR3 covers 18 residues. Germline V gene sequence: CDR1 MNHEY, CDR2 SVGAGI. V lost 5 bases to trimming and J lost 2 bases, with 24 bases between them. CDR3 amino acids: CASSDYVQGRPRNYGYTF. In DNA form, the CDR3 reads TGTGCCAGCAGTGATTACGTCCAGGGGAGGCCTCGGAACTATGGCTACACCTTC.

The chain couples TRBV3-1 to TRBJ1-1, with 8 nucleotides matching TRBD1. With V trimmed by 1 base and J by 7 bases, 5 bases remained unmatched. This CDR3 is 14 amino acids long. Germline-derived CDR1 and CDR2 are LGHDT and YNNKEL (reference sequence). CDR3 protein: CASSQGRGHGEAFF. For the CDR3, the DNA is TGTGCCAGCAGCCAAGGCAGGGGGCATGGTGAAGCTTTCTTT.

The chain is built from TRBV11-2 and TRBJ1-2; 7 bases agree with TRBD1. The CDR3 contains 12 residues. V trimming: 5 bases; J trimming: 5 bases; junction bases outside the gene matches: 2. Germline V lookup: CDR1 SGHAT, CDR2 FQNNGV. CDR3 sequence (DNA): TGTGCCAGCAGCAAGACAGGGTATGGCTACACCTTC. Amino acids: CASSKTGYGYTF.

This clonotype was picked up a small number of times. The CDR3 region is CAISESSAGVTEAFF. The CDR3 DNA is TGTGCCATCAGTGAGTCTTCGGCAGGGGTCACTGAAGCTTTCTTT. This rearrangement joins TRBV10-3 to TRBJ1-1; D perhaps matches TRBD1 (6 bases). V was clipped by 0 bases and J by 4 bases, with 12 bases between them. Germline V lookup: CDR1 ENHRY, CDR2 SYGVKD. The CDR3 length is 15 residues.